This TCR beta chain comes out of a study of cytotoxic CD8 clonotypes in ibrutinib-treated CLL. Overall study: Response samples were drawn at a median of about twelve months of treatment, range 6 to 36.

Trimming took off 4 bases at V and 6 bases at J, with 8 bases between the two ends. Germline CDR1 reads SGDLS; CDR2 reads YYNGEE. The CDR3 length is 13 residues. This clone was counted a few times. What it binds is unknown. Assay used: immunoSEQ multiplex PCR; TCRdb lists only in-frame clones, some missing. The table lists some 92,000 clones, about 74% of them singletons. Regarding the study as a whole: Sustained-remission and progressing patients had unequal sampling times.

The clonotype was recovered from a human donor with chronic lymphocytic leukemia. V is TRBV9 and J is TRBJ1-6; D gene ambiguous. The sample consisted of PBMCs, taken after 24 months of ibrutinib treatment. CDR3 coding DNA: TGTGCCAGCAGCCCGGACGCTAATTCACCCCTCCACTTT. It codes for CASSPDANSPLHF. The whole variable domain, remainder taken from reference TRBV9 and TRBJ1-6, is DSGVTQTPKHLITATGQRVTLRCSPRSGDLSVYWYQQSLDQGLQFLIQYYNGEERAKGNILERFSAQQFPDLHSELNLSSLELGDSALYFCASSPDANSPLHFGNGTRLTVT.